The clone carrying this TCR beta chain has just a few counts. The antigen is unknown. An equimolar mix of two oligonucleotides served as the beta constant-region primer for TRBC1 and TRBC2. TCRdb re-called the UMI-ligation and nested PCR reads through MiXCR, storing one row per CDR3 protein. The data contain approximately 82,000 distinct CDR3 sequences, more than 6.5% of them singletons. The data are from a study of naive and memory T cell subsets. Overnight CMV lysate stimulation of fresh PBMCs defined donor CMV status by CD4+ IFNgamma. Study conclusions and caveats: Over 95% of naive TCR sequences appeared only once after error correction, unlike memory subsets. RNA-based TCR counts may shift with T cell activation and differentiation.

This sequence was found in a human donor in good health. Sequencing was performed on central memory CD4+ T cells from blood.

The chain's CDR3 is CASSSEGVIATDTQYF. DNA for the CDR3: TGTGCCAGCAGCTCCGAGGGGGTCATAGCAACAGATACGCAGTATTTT. This chain uses TRBV7-2 with TRBJ2-3, with D perhaps TRBD1 (6 bases). Germline CDR1 reads SGHTA; CDR2 reads FQGNSA. This CDR3 contains 16 residues. V was trimmed by 4 bases and J by 3 bases, leaving 17 bases between them.